The 18 T cell receptor beta chains below were found in one sample sequenced in a study of OX40 agonist ivuxolimab in advanced cancers. Library preparation was by the immunoSEQ multiplex PCR assay. In its TCRdb copy, this immuneACCESS table keeps in-frame sequences only and misses some clones. Where compared with another copy, unresolved V genes explain less than half of these, and the others have no known cause. The sample table holds fewer than 20,000 clones, of which approximately 84% were seen once. The biggest ten clones account for about 4.1% of the sample. Sample: CD4+ or CD8+ T cells sorted from blood, taken in a trial of the OX40 agonist ivuxolimab. Receptors originate from an adult with an advanced solid tumor such as melanoma, head and neck, liver or kidney cancer.

The gene calls are TRBV7-9 and TRBJ1-1, with TRBD1 as a possible D gene (5 bases). Per germline, CDR1 SEHNR and CDR2 FQNEAQ (reference sequence). V was shortened by 7 bases and J by 0 bases, with 12 bases between the two germline ends. The CDR3 is made up of 14 amino acids. CDR3 region: CASTFREMNTEAFF. DNA for the CDR3: TGTGCCAGCACTTTCAGGGAAATGAACACTGAAGCTTTCTTT.

This clone was seen only once. The chain links TRBV19 to TRBJ2-7; 8 bases map to TRBD1. The CDR3 length is 14 residues. The germline gives CDR1 LNHDA, CDR2 SQIVND (reference sequence). Trimming at V came to 4 bases and at J to 3 bases, leaving 5 bases not matched to a gene. CDR3 amino acids: CASSTITGGYEQYF. The CDR3 region has the DNA TGTGCCAGTAGTACCATCACAGGGGGCTACGAGCAGTACTTC.

This clone was found once. This sequence joins TRBV25-1 and TRBJ2-7; D is possibly TRBD1 or TRBD2 (5 bases each). The length of the CDR3 is 15 residues. Germline values: CDR1 MGHDK, CDR2 SYGVNS. With 3 bases removed from V and 2 bases from J, the gap between germline ends came to 14 bases. In DNA form, the CDR3 reads TGTGCCAGCAGTGATTCAGGGACGAAGGCCTACGAGCAGTACTTC. Its translation: CASSDSGTKAYEQYF.

The chain couples TRBV5-6 to TRBJ2-3; 9 nucleotides match TRBD2. Germline lookup yields CDR1 SGHDT and CDR2 YYEEEE. The CDR3 has 13 residues. Losses at the gene ends were 3 bases for V and 4 bases for J; bases not matched to a gene: 0. CDR3 amino acids: CASSWTSADTQYF. The CDR3 DNA sequence: TGTGCCAGCAGCTGGACTAGCGCAGATACGCAGTATTTT. The complete variable domain, with remaining parts taken from reference TRBV5-6 and TRBJ2-3, reads DAGVTQSPTHLIKTRGQQVTLRCSPKSGHDTVSWYQQALGQGPQFIFQYYEEEERQRGNFPDRFSGHQFPNYSSELNVNALLLGDSALYLCASSWTSADTQYFGPGTRLTVL.

V is TRBV19 and J is TRBJ2-5, with D maybe TRBD2 (6 bases). This CDR3 has 13 residues. Per the germline V gene, CDR1 is LNHDA and CDR2 is SQIVND (reference sequence). The V end was cut by 4 bases, the J end by 4 bases, with 10 bases between. As DNA, the CDR3 is TGTGCCAGTAGTAGCGGGAAGATAGAGACCCAGTACTTC. It yields the protein CASSSGKIETQYF.

The gene calls are TRBV7-2 and TRBJ2-3, with D hard to call. This CDR3 contains 16 residues. Germline values: CDR1 SGHTA, CDR2 FQGNSA. V was pared by 4 bases and J by 3 bases, with 17 bases between. CDR3 region: CASSSGERRTTDTQYF. CDR3 DNA sequence: TGTGCCAGCAGCTCCGGAGAGCGAAGAACAACAGATACGCAGTATTTT.

Written as DNA, the CDR3 is TGTGCCAGCAGCTTAGAGAGCTATGGCTACACCTTC. Its protein product is CASSLESYGYTF. This chain connects TRBV11-2 to TRBJ1-2, with unresolved D. Germline CDR1 is SGHAT and CDR2 is FQNNGV. Trimming took 0 bases from V and 4 from J, leaving 3 bases between them. The CDR3 is 12 amino acids.

This clone was observed once. J is TRBJ2-1 and V is TRBV7-2, with D tentatively TRBD1 (6 bases). The V gene lost 1 base and the J gene lost 6 bases, with 13 bases spanning the gap. Germline V gives CDR1 SGHTA, CDR2 FQGNSA. This CDR3 has 15 residues. In DNA, the CDR3 is TGTGCCAGCAGCTTAGAGGGACACCTGGCCAATGAGCAGTTCTTC. As protein: CASSLEGHLANEQFF.

This sequence joins TRBV11-2 and TRBJ1-1, with 9 bases fitting TRBD1. Looked up from germline, CDR1 is SGHAT and CDR2 is FQNNGV. J lost 6 bases, V lost 5 bases, and 13 bases had no gene match. CDR3 length: 16 residues. In DNA form, the CDR3 reads TGTGCCAGCAGCCCTAAACCGGGACAGGGTGACGCTGAAGCTTTCTTT. As protein: CASSPKPGQGDAEAFF.

This sequence joins TRBV10-3 and TRBJ2-1; 9 bases are shared with TRBD2. The CDR3 loop spans 17 amino acids. In germline, CDR1 is ENHRY, CDR2 SYGVKD. Losses at the gene ends were 6 bases for V and 10 bases for J; bases not matched to a gene: 19. The CDR3 loop is CAISDEISGRPGSEQFF. CDR3 DNA: TGTGCCATCAGCGATGAAATCAGCGGGAGGCCGGGTAGCGAGCAGTTCTTC.

This clone has only one observation. The chain couples TRBV27 to TRBJ2-2, with unresolved D. The V end lost 2 bases, the J end lost 1 base, and 5 bases lay between the germline ends. Germline values: CDR1 MNHEY, CDR2 SMNVEV (reference sequence). This CDR3 has 14 residues. CDR3 bases: TGTGCCAGCAGTTTAGAAATGAACACCGGGGAGCTGTTTTTT. Translated, it gives CASSLEMNTGELFF.

This chain uses TRBV28 with TRBJ2-6; D perhaps matches TRBD1 (5 bases). Germline CDR1 is MDHEN and CDR2 is SYDVKM. The CDR3 loop spans 14 amino acids. V was cut by 5 bases and J by 2 bases, with 7 bases left in between. For the CDR3, the DNA is TGTGCCAGCAGTCAGGGTGCTGGGGCCAACGTCCTGACTTTC. It specifies CASSQGAGANVLTF.

This chain uses TRBV2 with TRBJ2-5; D not certain. This CDR3 is 15 amino acids long. In germline, CDR1 is SNHLY, CDR2 FYNNEI. Trimming took 1 base from V and 3 from J, leaving 12 bases between them. The DNA for the CDR3 is TGTGCCAGCAGTGAAGAATGGCGTCCGGAAGAGACCCAGTACTTC. It is translated as CASSEEWRPEETQYF.

This chain uses TRBV19 with TRBJ2-7; D is tentatively TRBD1 or TRBD2 (5 bases each). The CDR3 consists of 14 residues. Between the trimmed V and J ends, which lost 5 bases and 2 bases, there was a span of 13 bases. Germline V lookup: CDR1 LNHDA, CDR2 SQIVND (reference sequence). CDR3 residues: CASSAPGPPYEQYF. DNA for the CDR3: TGTGCCAGTAGTGCTCCGGGACCCCCCTACGAGCAGTACTTC.

This sequence joins TRBV6-1 and TRBJ1-6; TRBD1 matches 11 bases. CDR3 length: 19 residues. Germline V gene sequence: CDR1 MNHNS, CDR2 SASEGT. Trimming cost V 1 base and J 6 bases; bases outside gene matches: 11. The CDR3 DNA is TGTGCCAGCAGTGAAGTTTCAAGAGGACAGGGGGCGATTAATTCACCCCTCCACTTT. It translates to CASSEVSRGQGAINSPLHF.

The rearrangement links TRBV7-3 to TRBJ1-1; no firm D call. Germline V gene sequence: CDR1 SGHTA, CDR2 FQGTGA. Trimming removed 1 base at V and 3 bases at J, with 6 bases between. CDR3 length: 13 amino acids. CDR3: CASSLNSYTEAFF. CDR3 DNA: TGTGCCAGCAGCTTAAATTCGTACACTGAAGCTTTCTTT. The whole variable domain, filled in from reference TRBV7-3 and TRBJ1-1, reads GAGVSQTPSNKVTEKGKYVELRCDPISGHTALYWYRQSLGQGPEFLIYFQGTGAADDSGLPNDRFFAVRPEGSVSTLKIQRTERGDSAVYLCASSLNSYTEAFFGQGTRLTVV.

The chain recombines TRBV5-6 with TRBJ1-5; D ambiguous. Between the trimmed V and J ends, which lost 0 bases and 4 bases, there was a span of 14 bases. Germline CDR1 SGHDT, CDR2 YYEEEE. The CDR3 covers 16 residues. In nucleotides, the CDR3 is TGTGCCAGCAGCTTGGGGCCCGCGCGCCCTAATCAGCCCCAGCATTTT. Translating it yields CASSLGPARPNQPQHF.

V and J are TRBV18 and TRBJ2-5, with D hard to call. V was clipped by 1 base and J by 1 base, with 4 bases between them. This CDR3 spans 13 amino acids. Germline CDR1 KGHSH, CDR2 LQKENI. CDR3: CASSPQFQETQYF. The CDR3 coding sequence is TGTGCCAGCTCACCACAGTTCCAAGAGACCCAGTACTTC.